This T cell receptor (beta chain) derives from a study of T cells after yellow fever vaccination. TCRdb independently ran MiXCR on the 5' RACE reads; one entry per CDR3 protein. This table has 450,000 to 550,000 distinct CDR3 sequences, 15% to 20% appearing once. A few counts support this clonotype. CDR1 is SGHVS, CDR2 FQNEAQ, per germline. The length of the CDR3 is 14 residues. V gave up 4 bases and J gave up 7 bases; unmatched junction bases: 4. Material: PBMCs, obtained 15 days after the yellow fever booster vaccination. The sequence derives from a man younger than 45 who received the YFV17D yellow fever vaccine. The rearrangement links TRBV7-8 to TRBJ2-7; 13 bases are a match to TRBD2. CDR3 sequence reads: CASSSGLAGREQYF. The CDR3, as DNA: TGTGCCAGCAGCTCGGGACTAGCGGGAAGGGAGCAGTACTTC.